This is a list of T cell receptor beta chains from one sample in a study of blood T cell repertoires in COVID-19. Sequencing used immunoSEQ multiplex PCR; TCRdb keeps in-frame clones, though not all of them. The table shows approximately 240,000 clones, with roughly nine tenths occurring only once. Material for sequencing was PBMCs or T cells enriched from blood (not recorded which). These receptors were obtained from a woman aged 50 to 60 in a cohort exposed to, infected with or recovered from COVID-19 (not recorded which). Both conserved end residues are part of each CDR3. D genes are given only for firm matches. A clone size is listed for some rows: how often the clone was seen (once, few, many), or a class if it is expanded.

d_call	v_call	clone_size	j_call	cdr3_aa	cdr3_nt
TRBD1	TRBV7-9	-	TRBJ1-2	CASSLGWDRENYGYTF	TGTGCCAGCAGCTTAGGTTGGGACAGGGAAAACTATGGCTACACCTTC
-	TRBV4-3	-	TRBJ1-1	CASSQGSGVVYAANTEAFF	TGCGCCAGCAGCCAAGGGTCGGGTGTCGTCTACGCTGCGAACACTGAAGCTTTCTTT
-	TRBV19	-	TRBJ1-5	CASRTGESPRLYQPQHF	TGTGCCAGTAGGACAGGAGAGAGCCCCCGTTTATATCAGCCCCAGCATTTT
-	TRBV6-5	once	TRBJ1-6	CASSSGGLNSPLHF	TGTGCCAGCAGTTCGGGGGGGCTAAATTCACCCCTCCACTTT
-	TRBV7-2	-	TRBJ1-5	CASSLIRSNQPQHF	TGTGCCAGCAGCTTAATCAGGAGCAATCAGCCCCAGCATTTT
TRBD1	TRBV9	-	TRBJ1-5	CASSEGTGLGPQHF	TGTGCCAGCAGCGAGGGGACAGGGCTTGGGCCCCAGCATTTT
TRBD1	TRBV7-2	-	TRBJ2-1	CASSLGQGAAFEQFF	TGTGCCAGCAGCTTAGGACAGGGGGCAGCCTTCGAGCAGTTCTTC
-	TRBV12-5	-	TRBJ2-7	CASARGSRQSPLGQYF	TGTGCTAGTGCGAGAGGTTCGAGACAGTCCCCCCTAGGGCAGTACTTC
-	TRBV12-3/TRBV12-4	-	TRBJ1-5	CASRTQSNQPQHF	TGTGCCAGCAGAACACAGAGCAATCAGCCCCAGCATTTT
-	TRBV3-1/TRBV3-2	-	TRBJ1-3	CASSQAGGPSGNTIYF	TGTGCCAGCAGCCAAGCGGGGGGCCCCTCTGGAAACACCATATATTTT
-	TRBV4-3	-	TRBJ2-3	CASSQSPPGQWGDTQYF	TGCGCCAGCAGCCAAAGCCCACCCGGACAGTGGGGAGATACGCAGTATTTT
-	TRBV5-1	once	TRBJ1-5	CASSLGAGDQPQHF	TGCGCCAGCAGCTTGGGTGCGGGGGATCAGCCCCAGCATTTT
-	TRBV19	-	TRBJ1-5	CAGRGAAQPQHF	TGTGCCGGCCGGGGGGCCGCTCAGCCCCAGCATTTT
-	TRBV15	-	TRBJ2-1	CATSPKSSGRNEQFF	TGTGCCACCAGCCCCAAGTCGAGCGGTCGGAATGAGCAGTTCTTC
TRBD1	TRBV7-9	-	TRBJ2-1	CASSFWDRGANEQFF	TGTGCCAGCAGCTTCTGGGACAGGGGCGCAAATGAGCAGTTCTTC
-	TRBV7-8	-	TRBJ2-7	CASSLAVHSYEQYF	TGTGCCAGCAGCTTAGCTGTACACTCCTACGAGCAGTACTTC
-	TRBV6-5	-	TRBJ2-1	CASSQGRRAYNEQFF	TGTGCCAGCAGTCAGGGCCGTAGGGCCTACAATGAGCAGTTCTTC
TRBD1	TRBV2	-	TRBJ1-5	CASRDRVSNQPQHF	TGTGCCAGCAGGGACAGGGTCAGCAATCAGCCCCAGCATTTT
-	TRBV5-1	-	TRBJ2-3	CASSTKTGTDTQYF	TGCGCCAGCAGCACGAAGACAGGAACAGATACGCAGTATTTT
-	TRBV29-1	-	TRBJ1-2	CSVAILRAKVNGYTF	TGCAGCGTTGCTATTCTCAGGGCCAAGGTGAATGGCTACACCTTC
-	TRBV7-9	once	TRBJ1-5	CASSSGIYQPQHF	TGTGCCAGCAGCTCGGGGATATATCAGCCCCAGCATTTT
-	TRBV2	-	TRBJ2-7	CASSELNGADSPQYRAEQYF	TGTGCCAGCAGTGAACTCAATGGCGCGGATTCACCGCAATACCGAGCCGAGCAGTACTTC
TRBD1	TRBV27	-	TRBJ1-1	CASSSQGMWTEAFF	TGTGCCAGCAGTTCACAGGGGATGTGGACTGAAGCTTTCTTT
TRBD1	TRBV4-3	-	TRBJ1-4	CASSPGTGGFFNEKLFF	TGCGCCAGCAGCCCCGGGACAGGGGGTTTTTTTAATGAAAAACTGTTTTTT
TRBD1	TRBV27	-	TRBJ2-1	CASSLLRTGPYNEQFF	TGTGCCAGCAGTTTACTTAGGACAGGTCCATACAATGAGCAGTTCTTC
-	TRBV4-3	-	TRBJ1-1	CASSHKRYDTEAFF	TGCGCCAGCAGCCATAAGAGGTACGACACTGAAGCTTTCTTT
-	TRBV20-1	-	TRBJ2-1	CSARWGLEQFF	TGCAGTGCTAGGTGGGGGCTAGAGCAGTTCTTC
TRBD2	TRBV4-2	-	TRBJ2-1	CASSRIQGLAGDEQFF	TGTGCCAGCAGCCGAATCCAGGGACTAGCGGGGGATGAGCAGTTCTTC
-	TRBV29-1	-	TRBJ1-2	CSVGGDFGYGYTF	TGCAGCGTTGGGGGGGACTTTGGCTATGGCTACACCTTC
-	TRBV6-1	-	TRBJ1-5	CASSEGGIGMGSPQHF	TGTGCCAGCAGTGAAGGAGGCATCGGAATGGGTTCTCCCCAGCATTTT
TRBD1	TRBV6-6	once	TRBJ1-6	CASSGPGQGASPLHF	TGTGCCAGCAGTGGCCCGGGACAGGGGGCTTCACCCCTCCACTTT
TRBD1	TRBV5-4	-	TRBJ2-7	CASSFRTGEEQYF	TGTGCCAGCAGCTTTAGGACAGGGGAAGAGCAGTACTTC
-	TRBV5-1	few	TRBJ1-5	CASSTDGQLNQPQHF	TGCGCCAGCAGCACGGACGGACAGCTCAATCAGCCCCAGCATTTT
-	TRBV2	once	TRBJ1-6	CASGKGGNSPLHF	TGTGCCAGCGGGAAAGGGGGTAATTCACCCCTCCACTTT
-	TRBV6-2/TRBV6-3	once	TRBJ2-5	CASSYSGAGRKTQYF	TGTGCCAGCAGTTACTCGGGGGCCGGTCGGAAGACCCAGTACTTC
-	TRBV29-1	-	TRBJ2-3	CSGGSTGSRGDTQYF	TGCAGTGGTGGGTCGACGGGTTCCAGGGGAGATACGCAGTATTTT
-	TRBV28	-	TRBJ2-5	CASSPQPRQRTQETQYF	TGTGCCAGCAGTCCCCAGCCGCGACAGCGAACACAAGAGACCCAGTACTTC
-	TRBV19	once	TRBJ1-5	CASGSGIQPQHF	TGTGCCAGTGGGTCAGGGATTCAGCCCCAGCATTTT
TRBD2	TRBV24-1	-	TRBJ2-1	CATSDGLAVEQFF	TGTGCCACCAGTGATGGACTAGCGGTTGAGCAGTTCTTC
TRBD2	TRBV15	-	TRBJ2-7	CATAASGGQEQYF	TGTGCCACCGCGGCTAGCGGGGGCCAAGAGCAGTACTTC
-	TRBV7-3	-	TRBJ2-3	CASSPIRGGTDTQYF	TGTGCCAGCAGCCCCATCCGCGGGGGCACAGATACGCAGTATTTT
-	TRBV19	-	TRBJ1-3	CASSIRYSRVSSGNTIYF	TGTGCCAGTAGTATAAGGTACAGCCGCGTGAGCTCTGGAAACACCATATATTTT